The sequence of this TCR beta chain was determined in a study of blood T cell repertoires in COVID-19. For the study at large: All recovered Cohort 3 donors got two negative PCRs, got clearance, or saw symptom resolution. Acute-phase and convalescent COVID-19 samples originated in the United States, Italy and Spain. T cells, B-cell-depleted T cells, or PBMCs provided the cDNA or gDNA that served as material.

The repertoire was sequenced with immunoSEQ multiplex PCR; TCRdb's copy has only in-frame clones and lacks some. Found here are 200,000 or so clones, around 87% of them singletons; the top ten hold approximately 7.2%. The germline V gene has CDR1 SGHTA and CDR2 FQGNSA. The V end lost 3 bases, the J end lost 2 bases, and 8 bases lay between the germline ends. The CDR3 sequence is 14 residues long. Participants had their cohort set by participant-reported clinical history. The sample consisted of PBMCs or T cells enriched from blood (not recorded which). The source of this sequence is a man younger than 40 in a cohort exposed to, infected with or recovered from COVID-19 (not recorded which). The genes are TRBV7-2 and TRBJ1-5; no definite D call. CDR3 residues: CASSLTPGNQPQHF. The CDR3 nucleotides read TGTGCCAGCAGCTTGACACCGGGCAATCAGCCCCAGCATTTT.